This TCR beta chain was captured by sequencing in a study of blood T cell repertoires in COVID-19. Overall study context: There were acute and convalescent COVID-19 samples, and they came from the United States, Italy and Spain. The analysed material was cDNA or gDNA that came from T cells, B-cell-depleted T cells, or PBMCs.

The table lists this clone with a few counts. The V segment lost 0 bases and the J segment 5 bases; nucleotides outside the gene matches: 11. This CDR3 has 18 amino acids. Germline-derived CDR1 and CDR2 are LGHNA and YNFKEQ. In the authors' methods: How many nucleated cells were present was estimated from reference gene primer amplification. Some clones are missing from TCRdb's copy, which holds only in-frame ones; the method was immunoSEQ multiplex PCR. That table supplies the V and J calls and clone size; D and trimming were determined from the DNA. The table has approximately 70,000 clones, roughly 77% seen once.

This sequence originates from a woman aged 70-85 years with acute or convalescent COVID-19. The V call is TRBV4-2, the J call TRBJ2-2; 8 bases match TRBD2. Material for sequencing was peripheral blood. The CDR3 here is CASSQDRAGAGETGELFF. The CDR3 DNA reads as TGTGCCAGCAGCCAAGATCGGGCGGGAGCGGGAGAGACCGGGGAGCTGTTTTTT.